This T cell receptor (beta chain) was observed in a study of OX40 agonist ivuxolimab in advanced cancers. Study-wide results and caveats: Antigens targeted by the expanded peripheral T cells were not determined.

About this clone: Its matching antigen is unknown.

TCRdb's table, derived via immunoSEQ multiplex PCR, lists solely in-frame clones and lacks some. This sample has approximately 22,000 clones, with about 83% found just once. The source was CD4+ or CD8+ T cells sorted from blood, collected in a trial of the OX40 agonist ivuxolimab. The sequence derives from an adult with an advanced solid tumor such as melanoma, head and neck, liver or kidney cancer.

CDR3: CASSPPGDLAGPGANVLTF. CDR3 sequence (DNA): TGTGCCAGCTCACCACCAGGGGACCTTGCGGGTCCTGGGGCCAACGTCCTGACTTTC. The chain recombines TRBV18 with TRBJ2-6; D is perhaps TRBD1 or TRBD2 (5 bases each). CDR1 is KGHSH and CDR2 is LQKENI in the germline V gene. The CDR3 runs to 19 residues. Trimming pared 0 bases from V and 2 bases from J, leaving 17 bases between.